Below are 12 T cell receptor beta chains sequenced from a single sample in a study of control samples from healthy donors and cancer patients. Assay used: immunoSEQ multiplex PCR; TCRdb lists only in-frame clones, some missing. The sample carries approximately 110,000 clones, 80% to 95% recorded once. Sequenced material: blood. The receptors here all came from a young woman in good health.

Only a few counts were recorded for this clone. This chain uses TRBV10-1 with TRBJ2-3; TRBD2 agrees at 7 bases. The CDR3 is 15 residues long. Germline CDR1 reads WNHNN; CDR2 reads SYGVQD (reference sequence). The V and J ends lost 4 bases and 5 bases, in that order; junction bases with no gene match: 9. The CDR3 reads CASSASGQRGDTQYF. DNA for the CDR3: TGCGCCAGCAGTGCTAGCGGTCAACGGGGAGATACGCAGTATTTT.

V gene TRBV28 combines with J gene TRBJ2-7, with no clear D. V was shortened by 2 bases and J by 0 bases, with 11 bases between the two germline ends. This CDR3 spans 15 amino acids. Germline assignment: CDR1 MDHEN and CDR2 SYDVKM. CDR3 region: CASSLQADSSYEQYF. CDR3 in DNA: TGTGCCAGCAGTTTACAGGCCGATAGCTCCTACGAGCAGTACTTC.

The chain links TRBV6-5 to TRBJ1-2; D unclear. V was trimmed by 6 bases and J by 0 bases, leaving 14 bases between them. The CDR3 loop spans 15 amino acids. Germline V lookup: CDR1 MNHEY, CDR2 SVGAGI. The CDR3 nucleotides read TGTGCCAGCAGCCGCCGGGTGGGTTCTAACTATGGCTACACCTTC. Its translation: CASSRRVGSNYGYTF.

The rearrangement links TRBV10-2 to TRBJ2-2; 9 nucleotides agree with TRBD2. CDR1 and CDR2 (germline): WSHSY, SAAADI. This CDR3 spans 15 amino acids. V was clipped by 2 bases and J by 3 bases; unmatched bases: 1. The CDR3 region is CASSELAGHTGELFF. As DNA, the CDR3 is TGCGCCAGCAGTGAGCTAGCGGGACACACCGGGGAGCTGTTTTTT.

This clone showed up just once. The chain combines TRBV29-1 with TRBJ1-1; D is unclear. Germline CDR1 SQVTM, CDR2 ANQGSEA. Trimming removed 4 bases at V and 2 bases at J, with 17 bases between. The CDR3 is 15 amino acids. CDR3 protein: CSVVGADGSNTEAFF. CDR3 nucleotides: TGCAGCGTTGTCGGAGCGGACGGCAGTAACACTGAAGCTTTCTTT.

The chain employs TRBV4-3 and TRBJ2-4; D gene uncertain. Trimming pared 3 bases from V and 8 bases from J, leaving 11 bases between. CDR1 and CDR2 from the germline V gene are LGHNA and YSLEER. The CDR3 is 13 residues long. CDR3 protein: CASSQSPRDIQYF. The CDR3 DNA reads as TGCGCCAGCAGCCAGTCGCCTCGGGACATTCAGTACTTC.

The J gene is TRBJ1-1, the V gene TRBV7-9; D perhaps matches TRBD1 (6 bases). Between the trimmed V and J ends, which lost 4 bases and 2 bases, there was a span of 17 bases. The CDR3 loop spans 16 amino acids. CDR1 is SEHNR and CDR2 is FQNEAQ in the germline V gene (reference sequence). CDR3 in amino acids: CASSSPRGGPNTEAFF. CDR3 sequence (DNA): TGTGCCAGCAGCTCTCCCCGGGGGGGGCCCAACACTGAAGCTTTCTTT.

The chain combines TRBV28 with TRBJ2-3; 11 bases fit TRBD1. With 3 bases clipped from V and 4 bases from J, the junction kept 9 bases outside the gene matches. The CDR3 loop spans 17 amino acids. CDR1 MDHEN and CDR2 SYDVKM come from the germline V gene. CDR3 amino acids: CASSFFRTGGAPDTQYF. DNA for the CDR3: TGTGCCAGCAGTTTCTTCCGGACAGGGGGCGCCCCAGATACGCAGTATTTT.

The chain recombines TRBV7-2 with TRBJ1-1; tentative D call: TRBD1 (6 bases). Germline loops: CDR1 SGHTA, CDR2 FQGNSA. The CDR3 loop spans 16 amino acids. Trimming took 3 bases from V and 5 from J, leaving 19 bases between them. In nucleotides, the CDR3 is TGTGCCAGCAGCTTGCAGGGGCGCTTAATGGGGACTGAAGCTTTCTTT. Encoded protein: CASSLQGRLMGTEAFF.

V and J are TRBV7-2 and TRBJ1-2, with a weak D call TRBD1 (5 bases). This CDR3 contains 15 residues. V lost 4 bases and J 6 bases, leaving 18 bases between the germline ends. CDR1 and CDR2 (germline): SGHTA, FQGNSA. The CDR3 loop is CASSSTGRTNNGYTF. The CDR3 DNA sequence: TGTGCCAGCAGCTCAACAGGTCGGACCAACAATGGCTACACCTTC.

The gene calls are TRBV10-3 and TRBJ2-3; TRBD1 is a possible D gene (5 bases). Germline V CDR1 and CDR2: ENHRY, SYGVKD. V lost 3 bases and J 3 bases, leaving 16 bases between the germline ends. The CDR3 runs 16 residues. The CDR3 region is CAISDGQGMGTDTQYF. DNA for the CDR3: TGTGCCATCAGTGATGGGCAGGGAATGGGGACAGATACGCAGTATTTT.

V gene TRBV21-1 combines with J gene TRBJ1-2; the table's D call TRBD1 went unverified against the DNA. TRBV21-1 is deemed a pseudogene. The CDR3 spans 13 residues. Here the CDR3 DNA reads TGTGCCAGCGGTTACAGTTCTAACTATGGCTACACCTTC. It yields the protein CASGYSSNYGYTF.